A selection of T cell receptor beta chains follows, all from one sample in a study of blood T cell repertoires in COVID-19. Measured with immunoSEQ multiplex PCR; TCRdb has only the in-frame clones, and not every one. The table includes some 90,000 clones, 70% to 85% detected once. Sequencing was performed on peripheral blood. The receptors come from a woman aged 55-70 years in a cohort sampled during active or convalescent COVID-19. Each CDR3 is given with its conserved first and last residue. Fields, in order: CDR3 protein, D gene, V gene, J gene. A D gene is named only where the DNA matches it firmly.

CASSRTGDTEAFF	NA	TRBV18	TRBJ1-1
CASSVEGPTGELFF	NA	TRBV9	TRBJ2-2
CASSIGGQGYNSPLHF	TRBD1	TRBV19	TRBJ1-6
CASKRGPKVNTEAFF	NA	TRBV19	TRBJ1-1
CASSIFPWTSGYNEQFF	TRBD2	TRBV5-1	TRBJ2-1
CASGLPQGRLYGYTF	NA	TRBV12-5	TRBJ1-2
CASSPAGANTEAFF	NA	TRBV18	TRBJ1-1
CASSTRQGAPIGGANVLTF	NA	TRBV19	TRBJ2-6
CASSQERGTPSEQFF	NA	TRBV4-1	TRBJ2-1
CASGPNLLRAEAFF	NA	TRBV12-5	TRBJ1-1
CASSSMGRRETQYF	NA	TRBV27	TRBJ2-5
CAWTSGAGGYEQYF	TRBD2	TRBV30	TRBJ2-7
CASSSRTSGGTDEQFF	TRBD2	TRBV7-3	TRBJ2-1
CASSYGPPTSSSSYNEQFF	NA	TRBV6-2/TRBV6-3	TRBJ2-1
CASSLLAGGNTGELFF	TRBD2	TRBV5-1	TRBJ2-2
CASNSGGTGGLGEKLFF	TRBD1	TRBV4-1	TRBJ1-4
CASSPTGADETQYF	TRBD1	TRBV4-2	TRBJ2-5
CASSLRALTNTEAFF	NA	TRBV7-3	TRBJ1-1
CASSPDDSSPANTGELFF	NA	TRBV5-4	TRBJ2-2
CASSKPLMTGGPHSNTEAFF	NA	TRBV21-1	TRBJ1-1
CASSINSGGAVPDTQYF	TRBD2	TRBV5-1	TRBJ2-3
CASSFAHRNNSPLHF	NA	TRBV11-2	TRBJ1-6
CASSGEGGSPAKNIQYF	NA	TRBV25-1	TRBJ2-4
CSATLYNEQFF	NA	TRBV20-1	TRBJ2-1
CASSWSRDRGGYGYTF	TRBD1	TRBV5-1	TRBJ1-2
CASSLLQGARTTGELFF	TRBD1	TRBV5-1	TRBJ2-2
CASSQDRGLSTDTQYF	NA	TRBV4-1	TRBJ2-3
CASSPGTGITGELFF	TRBD1	TRBV5-1	TRBJ2-2
CASSIKLTWTPNYGYTF	NA	TRBV19	TRBJ1-2
CASSSNRGEKLFF	TRBD1	TRBV2	TRBJ1-4
CASSIRTSGDTGELFF	TRBD2	TRBV19	TRBJ2-2
CSVGDRMGYTF	NA	TRBV29-1	TRBJ1-2
CASIKRGRDNQPQHF	NA	TRBV6-5	TRBJ1-5